Listed here is a single TCR beta chain. This entry is derived from a study of blood T cell repertoires in COVID-19. For the study at large: Acute and convalescent COVID-19 specimens originated in the United States, Italy and Spain. Sources were T cells, B-cell-depleted T cells, or PBMCs; the material itself was cDNA or gDNA.

Germline V gives CDR1 MDHEN, CDR2 SYDVKM. The V gene lost 5 bases and the J gene lost 0 bases, with 10 bases spanning the gap. This CDR3 has 14 amino acids. Original data processing: For nucleated cells, counts were estimated from reference gene primer amplification. Sequencing was performed with immunoSEQ multiplex PCR; in TCRdb, only in-frame clones are kept and a portion is missing. V, J and clone size were drawn from that table, and D and trimming were deduced from the DNA. The table lists some 200,000 clones, approximately 90% of them singletons. Source material: peripheral blood. The J gene is TRBJ1-1, the V gene TRBV28; a possible D gene is TRBD1 (6 bases). The sequence derives from a man in his forties with active or convalescent COVID-19. CDR3 sequence reads: CASSPGALNTEAFF. The CDR3 bases are TGTGCCAGCAGTCCAGGGGCTTTGAACACTGAAGCTTTCTTT.